This note documents a single TCR beta chain sequence. The sample comes from a study of control samples from healthy donors and cancer patients. Libraries were prepared by immunoSEQ multiplex PCR; TCRdb keeps only in-frame clonotypes and omits some of them. The data show fewer than 500,000 clones, with around 90% seen just once and around 6.5% held by the top ten. The CDR3 runs to 13 residues. V shed 8 bases, J shed 4 bases, and the junction held 5 bases outside the gene matches. Germline lookup yields CDR1 ENHRY and CDR2 SYGVKD. This receptor was identified in a man in his forties with head and neck cancer. The sample taken for sequencing was PBMCs. The genes are TRBV10-3 and TRBJ1-2; 9 bases are a match to TRBD1. This CDR3 is CAIPGDRAYGYTF. The CDR3 nucleotides are TGTGCCATCCCTGGGGACAGGGCCTATGGCTACACCTTC.